This T cell receptor (beta chain) was sequenced during a study of cytomegalovirus exposure and HLA in healthy donors. In regard to this clone: The antigen is undetermined.

Study outcomes and limitations: Cytomegalovirus status was reportedly diagnosed by the classifier with high sensitivity and specificity.

Researchers ran the PCR with 60 Vbeta and 13 Jbeta primers. Clones were read by immunoSEQ multiplex PCR, and TCRdb kept only the in-frame ones, dropping some. This table has approximately 220,000 clones, over 80% appearing once. Trimming took 1 base from V and 4 from J, leaving 4 bases between them. Germline loops: CDR1 ENHRY, CDR2 SYGVKD. The length of the CDR3 is 13 residues. Sequenced: PBMCs. V is TRBV10-3 and J is TRBJ2-2; D unclear. This TCR came from a man in his forties in good health and CMV-seropositive. The CDR3 sequence is CAISELATGELFF. CDR3 sequence (DNA): TGTGCCATCAGTGAGTTGGCCACCGGGGAGCTGTTTTTT.